The source of this T cell receptor (beta chain) is a study of T cell responses to AZD1222 COVID-19 vaccine. General study results and limits: None of the repertoires were sampled until the peak T cell response had passed. Across spike, vaccine-associated CD4 TCRs were found, dominant at 160-218 and 743-854. Only a handful of AZD1222 recipients, more than five in all, had baseline seropositivity.

Germline V gene sequence: CDR1 SGDLS, CDR2 YYNGEE. CDR3 length equals 14 residues. The V and J ends lost 4 bases and 5 bases respectively, with 16 bases between them. Concerning this clone itself: Its antigen is as yet unknown.

The assay was immunoSEQ multiplex PCR, and TCRdb's table has in-frame clones only and misses some. The top ten clones hold 5% to 6.5% of a sample with approximately 140,000 clones, roughly 90% of them seen once. The chain is built from TRBV9 and TRBJ2-7; possible D gene TRBD1, 6 bases. This receptor was identified in an adult in good health. The specimen comprised peripheral blood, sampled on day 0 of AZD1222 vaccination. CDR3: CASSKRGSTDEQYF. As DNA, the CDR3 is TGTGCCAGCAGCAAGAGGGGGAGTACCGACGAGCAGTACTTC.